This T cell receptor beta chain was recorded in a study of T-cell memory formation after mild COVID-19. General observations from the study: The study found contracting CD4+ clones mainly in CM and EM and contracting CD8+ clones in EMRA. A subset of responding clones appeared in pre-infection memory, suggesting cross-reactive memory joined.

This clonotype has just a few counts. Its antigen is still unknown. This CDR3 has 17 amino acids. The V and J ends lost 8 bases and 4 bases respectively, with 23 bases between them. Germline V gene sequence: CDR1 SEHNR, CDR2 FQNEAQ (reference sequence). Sample barcodes and UMIs were carried by the TCR alpha and TCR beta cDNA libraries that 5'RACE generated with constant-segment primers. MiXCR, applied by TCRdb to the 5' RACE reads, yields one record per CDR3 protein. The sample includes a few hundred thousand distinct CDR3 sequences, less than 25% of them seen just once. The TCR comes from an adult woman who had mild COVID-19 (a few samples of this study predate the infection). Cell type and time point are not known. This chain connects TRBV7-9 to TRBJ2-2; D ambiguous. Source material: PBMCs or a T cell subset sorted from them (not recorded which). The CDR3 region has the DNA TGTGCCAGCGGGCAAGGTGCAGGCCTAATGAGCACCGGGGAGCTGTTTTTT. It codes for CASGQGAGLMSTGELFF.